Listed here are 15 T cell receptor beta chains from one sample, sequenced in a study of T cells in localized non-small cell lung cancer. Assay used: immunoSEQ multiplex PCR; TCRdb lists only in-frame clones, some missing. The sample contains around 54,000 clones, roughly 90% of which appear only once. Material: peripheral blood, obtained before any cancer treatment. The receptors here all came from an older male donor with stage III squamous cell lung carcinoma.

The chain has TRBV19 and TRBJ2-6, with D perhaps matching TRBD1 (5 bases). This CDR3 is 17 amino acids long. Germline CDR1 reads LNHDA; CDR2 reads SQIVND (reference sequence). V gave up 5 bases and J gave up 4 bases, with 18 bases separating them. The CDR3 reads CASSPYRQGPGANVLTF. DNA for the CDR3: TGTGCCAGTAGTCCCTATCGTCAGGGTCCCGGGGCCAACGTCCTGACTTTC.

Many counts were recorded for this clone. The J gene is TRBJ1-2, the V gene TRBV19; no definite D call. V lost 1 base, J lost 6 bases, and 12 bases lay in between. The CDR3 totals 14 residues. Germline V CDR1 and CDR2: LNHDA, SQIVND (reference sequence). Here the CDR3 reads CASSIGSAVDGYTF. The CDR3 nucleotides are TGTGCCAGTAGTATAGGCAGCGCAGTGGATGGCTACACCTTC. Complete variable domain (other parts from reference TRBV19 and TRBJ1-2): DGGITQSPKYLFRKEGQNVTLSCEQNLNHDAMYWYRQDPGQGLRLIYYSQIVNDFQKGDIAEGYSVSREKKESFPLTVTSAQKNPTAFYLCASSIGSAVDGYTFGSGTRLTVV.

CDR3: CASSRPQGGTTF. Here the CDR3 DNA reads TGTGCCAGCAGTAGGCCCCAGGGAGGGACCACCTTC. V usage is TRBV28 and J usage is TRBJ1-2; weak D call: TRBD1 (5 bases). Trimming took off 5 bases at V and 13 bases at J, with 17 bases between the two ends. The length of the CDR3 is 12 residues. Germline assignment: CDR1 MDHEN and CDR2 SYDVKM.

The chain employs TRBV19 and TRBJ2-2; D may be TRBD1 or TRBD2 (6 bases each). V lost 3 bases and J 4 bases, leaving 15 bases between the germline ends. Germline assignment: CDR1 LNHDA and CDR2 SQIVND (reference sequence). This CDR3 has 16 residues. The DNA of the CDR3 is TGTGCCAGTAGTATGGTAGGGGGGATCGGCACCGGGGAGCTGTTTTTT. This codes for CASSMVGGIGTGELFF.

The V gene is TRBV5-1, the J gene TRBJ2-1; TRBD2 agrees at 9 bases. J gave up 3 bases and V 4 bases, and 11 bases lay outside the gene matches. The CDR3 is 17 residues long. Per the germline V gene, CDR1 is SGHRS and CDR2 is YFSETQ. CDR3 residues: CASSLSEAGGNYNEQFF. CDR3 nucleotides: TGCGCCAGCAGCCTATCTGAAGCGGGGGGCAACTACAATGAGCAGTTCTTC.

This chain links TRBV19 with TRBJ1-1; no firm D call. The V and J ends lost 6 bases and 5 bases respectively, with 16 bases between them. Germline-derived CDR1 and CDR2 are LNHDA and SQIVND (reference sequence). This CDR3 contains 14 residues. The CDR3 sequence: CASRSAGLRTEAFF. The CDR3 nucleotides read TGTGCCAGTAGATCGGCGGGCCTGAGGACTGAAGCTTTCTTT.

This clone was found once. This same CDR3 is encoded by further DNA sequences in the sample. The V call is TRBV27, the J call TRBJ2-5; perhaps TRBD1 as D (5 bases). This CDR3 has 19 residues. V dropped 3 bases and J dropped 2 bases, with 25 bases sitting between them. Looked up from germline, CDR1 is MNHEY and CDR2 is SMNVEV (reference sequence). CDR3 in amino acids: CASSFGQGWVWGIQETQYF. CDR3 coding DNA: TGTGCCAGCAGTTTTGGGCAGGGATGGGTATGGGGAATACAAGAGACCCAGTACTTC.

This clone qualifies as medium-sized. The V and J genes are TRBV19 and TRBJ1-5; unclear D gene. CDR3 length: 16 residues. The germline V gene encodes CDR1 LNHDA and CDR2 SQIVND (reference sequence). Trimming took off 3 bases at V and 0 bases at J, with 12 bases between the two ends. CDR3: CASSIARRISNQPQHF. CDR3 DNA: TGTGCCAGTAGTATCGCGCGCCGGATTAGCAATCAGCCCCAGCATTTT.

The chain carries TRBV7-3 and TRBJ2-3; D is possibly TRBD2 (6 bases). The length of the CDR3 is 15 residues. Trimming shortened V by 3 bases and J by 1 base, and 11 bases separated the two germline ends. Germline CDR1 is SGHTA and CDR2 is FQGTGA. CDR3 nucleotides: TGTGCCAGCAGCTTCGTCGGGGGAGGCACAGATACGCAGTATTTT. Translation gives CASSFVGGGTDTQYF. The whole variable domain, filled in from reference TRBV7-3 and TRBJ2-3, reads GAGVSQTPSNKVTEKGKYVELRCDPISGHTALYWYRQSLGQGPEFLIYFQGTGAADDSGLPNDRFFAVRPEGSVSTLKIQRTERGDSAVYLCASSFVGGGTDTQYFGPGTRLTVL.

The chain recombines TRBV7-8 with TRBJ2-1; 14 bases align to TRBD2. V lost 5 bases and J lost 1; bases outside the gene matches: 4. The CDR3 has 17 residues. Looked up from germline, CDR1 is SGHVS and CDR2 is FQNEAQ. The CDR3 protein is CASSRTSGGISYNEQFF. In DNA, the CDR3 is TGTGCCAGCAGCCGGACTAGCGGGGGGATATCCTACAATGAGCAGTTCTTC.

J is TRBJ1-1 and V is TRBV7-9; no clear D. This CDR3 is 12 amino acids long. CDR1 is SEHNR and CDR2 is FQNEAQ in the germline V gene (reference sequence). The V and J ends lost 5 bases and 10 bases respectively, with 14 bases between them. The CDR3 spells CASSPTEVRAFF. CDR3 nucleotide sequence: TGTGCCAGCAGCCCGACCGAGGTTAGAGCTTTCTTT.

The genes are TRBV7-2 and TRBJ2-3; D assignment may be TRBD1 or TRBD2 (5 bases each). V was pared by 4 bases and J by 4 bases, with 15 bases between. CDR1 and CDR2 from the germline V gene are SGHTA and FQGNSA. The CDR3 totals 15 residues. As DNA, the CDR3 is TGTGCCAGCAGCTCGAACGGGGCAGTCGCAGATACGCAGTATTTT. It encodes CASSSNGAVADTQYF.

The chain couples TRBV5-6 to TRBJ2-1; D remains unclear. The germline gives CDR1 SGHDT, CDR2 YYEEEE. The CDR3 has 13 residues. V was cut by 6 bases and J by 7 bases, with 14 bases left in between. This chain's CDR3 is CASTYPVKNEQFF. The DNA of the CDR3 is TGTGCCAGCACATATCCCGTGAAGAATGAGCAGTTCTTC.

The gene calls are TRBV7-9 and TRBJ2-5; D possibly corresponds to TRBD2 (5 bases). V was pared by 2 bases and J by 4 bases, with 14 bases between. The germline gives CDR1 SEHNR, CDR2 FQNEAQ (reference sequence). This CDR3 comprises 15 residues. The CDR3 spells CASSLSTRLGETQYF. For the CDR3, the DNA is TGTGCCAGCAGCTTATCAACTAGGTTGGGAGAGACCCAGTACTTC.

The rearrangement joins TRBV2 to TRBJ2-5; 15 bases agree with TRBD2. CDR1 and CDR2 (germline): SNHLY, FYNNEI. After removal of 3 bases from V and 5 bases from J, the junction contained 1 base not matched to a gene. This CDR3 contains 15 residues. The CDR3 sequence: CASSEGLAGGETQYF. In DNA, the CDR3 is TGTGCCAGCAGTGAGGGACTAGCGGGAGGTGAGACCCAGTACTTC. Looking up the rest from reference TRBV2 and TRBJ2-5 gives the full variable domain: EPEVTQTPSHQVTQMGQEVILRCVPISNHLYFYWYRQILGQKVEFLVSFYNNEISEKSEIFDDQFSVERPDGSNFTLKIRSTKLEDSAMYFCASSEGLAGGETQYFGPGTRLLVL.